This record covers a single TCR beta chain. As yet, its antigen is unknown. Per donor there was one draw, yielding a blood sample of under 3 ml. TCRdb re-called the 5' RACE reads; one entry per CDR3 protein, DNA not given. Across about 450,000 distinct CDR3 sequences, the top ten clones capture 2% to 3% of the sample. CDR1 MNHNY and CDR2 SVGAGI come from the germline V gene (reference sequence). The CDR3 contains 11 residues. This entry is derived from a study of monozygotic twins with inflammatory bowel disease. Findings of the study overall: Healthy co-twins had higher TCRbeta inverse Simpson diversity than their IBD twins.

This TCR came from a human donor with ulcerative colitis or Crohn's disease, or a healthy co-twin of an affected twin (not recorded which). The sample was blood. The chain joins TRBV6-6 to TRBJ2-7; TCRdb names TRBD2, which stays unverified in the absence of DNA. The CDR3 reads CASSPEGEQYF.